The entry below describes one T cell receptor (beta chain). From germline, CDR1 is SGHRS and CDR2 YFSETQ. Trimming cost V 6 bases and J 2 bases; bases outside gene matches: 3. The CDR3 consists of 13 residues. This entry belongs to a study of technical replicates of blood from a few donors. Repertoires were generated with immunoSEQ multiplex PCR, while TCRdb's copy carries only in-frame clones and drops some. The profile shows fewer than 95,000 clones, around 94% of them singletons. This sequence joins TRBV5-1 and TRBJ2-7; 9 bases are a match to TRBD1. This receptor was obtained from a human donor in good health. Sequencing was done on a sample of T cells isolated from PBMCs. CDR3 bases: TGCGCCAGCACCGGACAGGGGACCTACGAGCAGTACTTC. This sequence encodes CASTGQGTYEQYF.